These 12 T cell receptor beta chains came from one sample sequenced in a study of chemoradiotherapy in HPV16-positive cancers. The repertoire was sequenced with immunoSEQ multiplex PCR; TCRdb's copy has only in-frame clones and lacks some. The sample includes tens of thousands of clones, about 80% seen only once; the top ten take approximately 4.2%. The starting material was blood, obtained from a patient who underwent chemoradiotherapy. Receptors originate from a human donor with HPV-associated anogenital cancer.

The CDR3 nucleotides read TGTGCCAGCAGTTCTCCGGACAGGGAAGAGACCCAGTACTTC. The encoded protein is CASSSPDREETQYF. The gene calls are TRBV28 and TRBJ2-5, with 8 bases fitting TRBD1. Trimming took 4 bases from V and 3 from J; bases not matched to a gene: 4. The germline V gene has CDR1 MDHEN and CDR2 SYDVKM. The CDR3 consists of 14 residues.

CDR3 in DNA: TGTGCCAGCAGCTTGGAGGGAGGGGTCTATGGCTACACCTTC. This sequence encodes CASSLEGGVYGYTF. The rearrangement uses TRBV5-4 and TRBJ1-2; possible D gene TRBD1, 5 bases. Germline V CDR1 and CDR2: SGHNT, YYREEE (reference sequence). The CDR3 is 14 residues long. With 0 bases removed from V and 4 bases from J, the gap between germline ends came to 10 bases.

This clone was seen a single time. The J gene is TRBJ2-7, the V gene TRBV19; tentatively, D is TRBD1 (6 bases). This CDR3 region has 14 residues. The V gene's germline CDR1 is LNHDA and CDR2 SQIVND (reference sequence). Trimming shortened V by 5 bases and J by 5 bases, and 16 bases separated the two germline ends. The CDR3 protein is CASSLRLQGDEQYF. CDR3 DNA sequence: TGTGCCAGTAGTCTCCGACTACAGGGCGACGAGCAGTACTTC.

This sequence joins TRBV7-9 and TRBJ2-1; D is tentatively TRBD1 or TRBD2 (6 bases each). Trimming shortened V by 6 bases and J by 5 bases, and 17 bases separated the two germline ends. CDR1 and CDR2 from the germline V gene are SEHNR and FQNEAQ (reference sequence). CDR3 length: 15 amino acids. The CDR3 bases are TGTGCCAGCAGTCCGCCCGGGGGCAGACACAATGAGCAGTTCTTC. It yields the protein CASSPPGGRHNEQFF.

This sequence joins TRBV7-9 and TRBJ1-3; the D is unclear. The CDR3 length is 16 residues. V was shortened by 5 bases and J by 0 bases, with 14 bases between the two germline ends. Germline V gene data show CDR1 as SEHNR and CDR2 as FQNEAQ (reference sequence). The CDR3 DNA follows: TGTGCCAGCAGCCGGCGGCGGACCGACTCTGGAAACACCATATATTTT. It encodes CASSRRRTDSGNTIYF.

Here the CDR3 DNA reads TGTGCCAGCAGCTTGGACGCCACGAACACTGAAGCTTTCTTT. Its translation is CASSLDATNTEAFF. V and J are TRBV7-3 and TRBJ1-1; D is uncertain. Trimming cost V 3 bases and J 1 base, with 9 bases left between them. The CDR3 has 14 residues. Germline V lookup: CDR1 SGHTA, CDR2 FQGTGA.

The chain joins TRBV19 to TRBJ2-3; 7 bases agree with TRBD1. The V and J ends lost 6 bases and 4 bases, in that order; junction bases with no gene match: 1. CDR1 is LNHDA, CDR2 SQIVND, per germline (reference sequence). There are 12 residues in the CDR3. The CDR3 protein is CASSRGSDTQYF. CDR3 nucleotides: TGTGCCAGTAGCAGGGGGTCAGATACGCAGTATTTT.

The V and J genes are TRBV25-1 and TRBJ1-2; D is perhaps TRBD1 (5 bases). The germline V gene encodes CDR1 MGHDK and CDR2 SYGVNS. V lost 2 bases and J 8 bases, leaving 9 bases between the germline ends. The CDR3 consists of 12 residues. The CDR3 sequence is CASSEGGWGYTF. The CDR3 bases are TGTGCCAGCAGTGAAGGGGGTTGGGGCTACACCTTC.

The rearrangement joins TRBV19 to TRBJ2-2; the D is unclear. Germline V gene sequence: CDR1 LNHDA, CDR2 SQIVND (reference sequence). This CDR3 is 13 amino acids long. The V end lost 2 bases, the J end lost 8 bases, and 9 bases lay between the germline ends. In DNA form, the CDR3 reads TGTGCCAGTAGTATATCGCCTAAAGGGGAGCTGTTTTTT. Amino acid sequence: CASSISPKGELFF. Looking up the rest from reference TRBV19 and TRBJ2-2 gives the full variable domain: DGGITQSPKYLFRKEGQNVTLSCEQNLNHDAMYWYRQDPGQGLRLIYYSQIVNDFQKGDIAEGYSVSREKKESFPLTVTSAQKNPTAFYLCASSISPKGELFFGEGSRLTVL.

This clone came up once. The chain is built from TRBV5-5 and TRBJ1-5, with 7 bases that match TRBD1. The V gene's germline CDR1 is SGHKS and CDR2 YYEKEE (reference sequence). This CDR3 is 17 amino acids long. The trim removed 3 bases at V and 1 base at J, leaving 10 bases unmatched. CDR3 nucleotides: TGTGCCAGCAGCTCCAGACAGGGAACTCTGAGCAATCAGCCCCAGCATTTT. Translating it yields CASSSRQGTLSNQPQHF.

The rearrangement links TRBV18 to TRBJ1-3, with D tentatively TRBD1 (5 bases). The germline V and J ends were trimmed by 2 bases and 8 bases, with 10 bases remaining between them. The CDR3 has 13 residues. CDR1 is KGHSH and CDR2 is LQKENI in the germline V gene. CDR3 amino acids: CASSPGGMDTIYF. CDR3 sequence (DNA): TGTGCCAGCTCACCAGGGGGGATGGACACCATATATTTT.

The chain has TRBV15 and TRBJ2-5, with D possibly TRBD2 on 6 matching bases. V gave up 0 bases and J gave up 0 bases, with 17 bases separating them. CDR1 and CDR2 from the germline V gene are LNHNV and YYDKDF (reference sequence). CDR3 length: 18 amino acids. The CDR3 DNA reads TGTGCCACCAGCAGAGATCCCTGGAGGGGCCGGTACCAAGAGACCCAGTACTTC. This encodes CATSRDPWRGRYQETQYF.